The 24 T cell receptor beta chains reported below all come from one sample, sequenced in a study of T cells in tuberculosis. TCRdb's copy holds only in-frame clones and misses some; the assay was immunoSEQ multiplex PCR. The data contain about 24,000 clones, nearly 97% of them seen just once; the ten biggest clones take up about 8.5%. The specimen was PBMCs. The receptors come from a donor aged 10 to 29 with latent tuberculosis or without tuberculosis infection.

The chain employs TRBV7-3 and TRBJ1-4; D is unresolved. In germline, CDR1 is SGHTA, CDR2 FQGTGA. The length of the CDR3 is 13 residues. V gave up 5 bases and J gave up 7 bases, with 11 bases separating them. The DNA for the CDR3 is TGTGCCAGCAGCCAAGGCACAGCTGAAAAACTGTTTTTT. Translating it yields CASSQGTAEKLFF.

The chain joins TRBV2 to TRBJ1-1, with D possibly matching TRBD1 (6 bases). The CDR3 has 11 amino acids. Trimming removed 6 bases at V and 8 bases at J, with 10 bases between. Germline CDR1 reads SNHLY; CDR2 reads FYNNEI. The CDR3 region is CASRSDREAFF. In DNA form, the CDR3 reads TGTGCCAGCAGATCCGACAGGGAAGCTTTCTTT.

The CDR3 protein is CASTGPSGNTIYF. In nucleotides, the CDR3 is TGTGCCTCCACAGGACCCTCTGGAAACACCATATATTTT. This chain links TRBV30 with TRBJ1-3; the D gene is possibly TRBD1 (5 bases). CDR3 size: 13 residues. CDR1 is GTSNPN and CDR2 is SVGIG in the germline V gene (reference sequence). V dropped 7 bases and J dropped 0 bases, with 10 bases sitting between them.

The rearrangement links TRBV2 to TRBJ2-2; the match to TRBD1 covers 7 bases. The CDR3 is 16 amino acids. The V segment lost 8 bases and the J segment 5 bases; nucleotides outside the gene matches: 14. Per germline, CDR1 SNHLY and CDR2 FYNNEI. The CDR3 nucleotides read TGTGCCAGCGAAAATTCTCGGACAGGTCGGACCGGGGAGCTGTTTTTT. It codes for CASENSRTGRTGELFF.

The chain uses TRBV6-1 and TRBJ1-1; tentative D call: TRBD1 (5 bases). V lost 6 bases and J 5 bases, leaving 16 bases between the germline ends. Germline-derived CDR1 and CDR2 are MNHNS and SASEGT. The CDR3 spans 14 residues. CDR3 nucleotide sequence: TGTGCCAGCAGGGGGCCAGGAGAGTATACTGAAGCTTTCTTT. This codes for CASRGPGEYTEAFF.

The V call is TRBV6-4, the J call TRBJ2-3, with 10 positions matching TRBD2. This CDR3 is 15 amino acids long. Germline V CDR1 and CDR2: MRHNA, SNTAGT. The junction had 4 bases not matched to a gene; V was cut back by 6 bases and J by 1 base. CDR3 DNA sequence: TGTGCCAGCAGGAATCTAGCGGGGGGCACAGATACGCAGTATTTT. Amino acid sequence: CASRNLAGGTDTQYF.

The chain recombines TRBV5-5 with TRBJ2-5; TRBD1 is a possible D gene (5 bases). Germline CDR1 is SGHKS and CDR2 is YYEKEE (reference sequence). Trimming left V 4 bases short and J 0 bases short, with 10 bases between. CDR3 length: 14 residues. The CDR3 sequence: CASSLTGDQETQYF. DNA for the CDR3: TGTGCCAGCAGCCTAACAGGTGACCAAGAGACCCAGTACTTC.

The chain uses TRBV9 and TRBJ2-7; D possibly corresponds to TRBD1 (6 bases). CDR3 length: 13 residues. Deletions cut 4 bases from V and 4 bases from J, with 12 bases between. Germline loops: CDR1 SGDLS, CDR2 YYNGEE. The chain's CDR3 is CASSQGGIYEQYV. The CDR3 bases are TGTGCCAGCAGCCAAGGGGGAATTTACGAGCAGTACGTC.

This CDR3 reads CASKKLNYGYTF. Here the CDR3 DNA reads TGTGCCAGTAAGAAACTAAACTATGGCTACACCTTC. The rearrangement uses TRBV19 and TRBJ1-2; no definite D call. Germline V gives CDR1 LNHDA, CDR2 SQIVND (reference sequence). This CDR3 spans 12 amino acids. Trimming shortened V by 7 bases and J by 2 bases, and 8 bases separated the two germline ends.

This chain uses TRBV7-2 with TRBJ1-1; the match to TRBD1 covers 8 bases. The CDR3 length is 16 residues. V shed 2 bases, J shed 0 bases, and the junction held 5 bases outside the gene matches. The V gene's germline CDR1 is SGHTA and CDR2 FQGNSA. The CDR3 is CASSLRTGTLNTEAFF. The CDR3 DNA follows: TGTGCCAGCAGCTTAAGGACAGGGACCTTGAACACTGAAGCTTTCTTT. Together with reference TRBV7-2 and TRBJ1-1, the CDR3 gives the full variable domain: GAGVSQSPSNKVTEKGKDVELRCDPISGHTALYWYRQSLGQGLEFLIYFQGNSAPDKSGLPSDRFSAERTGGSVSTLTIQRTQQEDSAVYLCASSLRTGTLNTEAFFGQGTRLTVV.

This clone was recorded once. V is TRBV2 and J is TRBJ2-3; D unclear. CDR3 length: 14 residues. Trimming took 2 bases from V and 10 from J, leaving 16 bases between them. Germline CDR1 SNHLY, CDR2 FYNNEI. The CDR3, as DNA: TGTGCCAGCAGTGAACCCATCCCCGTGGTAGCGCAGTATTTT. This encodes CASSEPIPVVAQYF.

The rearrangement uses TRBV6-1 and TRBJ1-4, with D unresolved. Germline CDR1 reads MNHNS; CDR2 reads SASEGT. The CDR3 covers 14 residues. Trimming removed 3 bases at V and 8 bases at J, with 13 bases between. CDR3 region: CASSEGGLGEKLFF. In nucleotides, the CDR3 is TGTGCCAGCAGTGAGGGAGGGTTAGGCGAAAAACTGTTTTTT.

V gene TRBV29-1 combines with J gene TRBJ2-3, with TRBD2 matching 8 bases. V lost 1 base and J lost 1; bases outside the gene matches: 4. The CDR3 spans 15 residues. CDR1 is SQVTM, CDR2 ANQGSEA, per germline. DNA for the CDR3: TGCAGCGTTGAAGTCGGGGGGGTGGGCACAGATACGCAGTATTTT. Translation: CSVEVGGVGTDTQYF.

The chain links TRBV2 to TRBJ1-2; D is uncertain. The CDR3 is 15 residues long. CDR1 SNHLY and CDR2 FYNNEI come from the germline V gene. V lost 6 bases and J lost 3, with 17 bases in between. CDR3 sequence: CASREDGRFHYGYTF. As DNA, the CDR3 is TGTGCCAGCAGGGAGGATGGCAGGTTCCACTATGGCTACACCTTC.

The chain carries TRBV5-1 and TRBJ1-1; TRBD1 matches 10 bases. Unmatched junction bases numbered 7, after V lost 0 bases and J lost 11 bases. The CDR3 spans 14 residues. Germline V lookup: CDR1 SGHRS, CDR2 YFSETQ. In DNA form, the CDR3 reads TGCGCCAGCAGCTTGGCCGGACAGGGGGAAATCGCTTTCTTT. Translated, it gives CASSLAGQGEIAFF. Using reference TRBV5-1 and TRBJ1-1 for the parts outside the CDR3, the full variable domain is KAGVTQTPRYLIKTRGQQVTLSCSPISGHRSVSWYQQTPGQGLQFLFEYFSETQRNKGNFPGRFSGRQFSNSRSEMNVSTLELGDSALYLCASSLAGQGEIAFFGQGTRLTVV.

The V and J genes are TRBV5-1 and TRBJ2-2; 8 nucleotides match TRBD1. Germline V CDR1 and CDR2: SGHRS, YFSETQ. Trimming cost V 4 bases and J 7 bases; bases outside gene matches: 12. CDR3 size: 16 residues. The CDR3, as DNA: TGCGCCAGCAGCCAAGGATGGGCAGGGGGCGGCGGGGAGCTGTTTTTT. Residues: CASSQGWAGGGGELFF.

The chain joins TRBV19 to TRBJ2-7; the match to TRBD1 covers 9 bases. Germline V CDR1 and CDR2: LNHDA, SQIVND (reference sequence). The ends lost 5 bases at V and 5 bases at J; junction bases unmatched: 4. The CDR3 is 13 amino acids. The CDR3 nucleotides read TGTGCCAGTAGTTCGACAGGGGGGAACGAGCAGTACTTC. This codes for CASSSTGGNEQYF.

Here the CDR3 DNA reads TGTGCCAGCAGTTCGGGGACAGTTACATCCAATGAGCAGTTCTTC. Protein product: CASSSGTVTSNEQFF. The V call is TRBV6-5, the J call TRBJ2-1, with 7 bases lining up with TRBD1. Germline V lookup: CDR1 MNHEY, CDR2 SVGAGI. CDR3 size: 15 residues. V shed 4 bases and J 6 bases; nucleotides not matched to a gene: 9.

The chain links TRBV25-1 to TRBJ2-6, with 7 positions matching TRBD2. Germline V lookup: CDR1 MGHDK, CDR2 SYGVNS. The CDR3 is made up of 17 amino acids. J lost 0 bases, V lost 5 bases, and 7 bases had no gene match. CDR3 coding DNA: TGTGCCAGCAGTTGGGGTGCGGGAGACTCTGGGGCCAACGTCCTGACTTTC. Translation: CASSWGAGDSGANVLTF.

This clone occurred once. The chain employs TRBV19 and TRBJ2-3; 13 positions agree with TRBD2. V was clipped by 2 bases and J by 5 bases; unmatched bases: 4. This CDR3 has 16 amino acids. CDR1 and CDR2 from the germline V gene are LNHDA and SQIVND (reference sequence). The CDR3 DNA is TGTGCCAGTAGTATACGACTAGCGGGGGGCCAAGATACGCAGTATTTT. Translation gives CASSIRLAGGQDTQYF.

This sequence joins TRBV10-1 and TRBJ2-7; no firm D call. The germline V and J ends were trimmed by 8 bases and 3 bases, with 11 bases remaining between them. CDR1 is WNHNN and CDR2 is SYGVQD in the germline V gene (reference sequence). This CDR3 contains 12 residues. The CDR3 DNA follows: TGCGCCAGCCCACTCGAACACTACGAGCAGTACGTC. Its translation: CASPLEHYEQYV.

The chain employs TRBV5-4 and TRBJ2-2, with D unclear. The V and J ends lost 3 bases and 7 bases respectively, with 7 bases between them. CDR3 size: 12 residues. CDR1 and CDR2 (germline): SGHNT, YYREEE (reference sequence). The CDR3 sequence is CASSYSNGELFF. Here the CDR3 DNA reads TGTGCCAGCAGCTACAGTAACGGGGAGCTGTTTTTT.

In its sample, this clone was seen once. The chain employs TRBV19 and TRBJ2-6; D is unresolved. The length of the CDR3 is 15 residues. Germline lookup yields CDR1 LNHDA and CDR2 SQIVND (reference sequence). Trimming took 3 bases from V and 0 from J, leaving 6 bases between them. The CDR3 DNA reads TGTGCCAGTAGTATCGGAGTCTCTGGGGCCAACGTCCTGACTTTC. This sequence encodes CASSIGVSGANVLTF.

The chain is built from TRBV14 and TRBJ1-1; D is unclear. The CDR3 covers 15 residues. V lost 2 bases and J lost 6, with 16 bases in between. Per germline, CDR1 SGHDN and CDR2 FVKESK. The CDR3 DNA follows: TGTGCCAGCAGCCAATACGGGGAGGGTGGCTCTGAAGCTTTCTTT. Translating gives CASSQYGEGGSEAFF.